Listed below are T cell receptor beta chains from one sample, sequenced in a study of T cell repertoires in cytomegalovirus infection. TCRdb re-derived calls from the reads in MiXCR, one entry per CDR3 protein. Of about 890,000 distinct CDR3 sequences in the sample, around 30% were seen once. These receptors' targets are unknown. The sample consisted of cultured CD8+ T cells from PBMCs, taken from culture after CMV antigen stimulation. The receptors come from a human donor in good health (CMV status not recorded). Some clones in this sample may be carry-over from other donors' samples. The CDR3 runs from the conserved cysteine through the conserved F or W. The D gene is left open where the match is weak. Size tells how often a clone was seen (once, few, many) or the class of an expanded clone, and some rows leave it out.

clone_size: once; v_call: TRBV29-1; d_call: -; j_call: TRBJ2-2; cdr3_nt: TGCAGCGGTTCGGGGACCGGGGAGCTGTTTTTT; cdr3_aa: CSGSGTGELFF
clone_size: -; v_call: TRBV29-1; d_call: -; j_call: TRBJ1-1; cdr3_nt: TGCAGCGTTGACTGGCGGCTTACTGAAGCTTTCTTT; cdr3_aa: CSVDWRLTEAFF
clone_size: -; v_call: TRBV6-8; d_call: -; j_call: TRBJ1-5; cdr3_nt: TGTGCCAGCAGTTACGTGGGCAATCAGGCCCAGCATTTT; cdr3_aa: CASSYVGNQAQHF
clone_size: -; v_call: TRBV27; d_call: TRBD1; j_call: TRBJ2-1; cdr3_nt: TGTGCCAGCAGTTCCCTGACAGGGGGCATCGGTCACAATGAGCAGTTCTTC; cdr3_aa: CASSSLTGGIGHNEQFF
clone_size: -; v_call: TRBV5-4; d_call: TRBD1; j_call: TRBJ2-3; cdr3_nt: TGTGCCAGCAGCGGGGGACAGGCCAACACAGATACGCAGTATTTT; cdr3_aa: CASSGGQANTDTQYF
clone_size: few; v_call: TRBV7-9; d_call: TRBD2; j_call: TRBJ2-2; cdr3_nt: TGTGCCAGCAGAAAATCAGCGGGGGGGCCCACGAACACCGGGGAGCTGTTTTTT; cdr3_aa: CASRKSAGGPTNTGELFF
clone_size: -; v_call: TRBV7-4; d_call: -; j_call: TRBJ2-7; cdr3_nt: TGTGCCAGCAGCTTCAACGGGGACCCCTCCTACGAGCAGTACTTC; cdr3_aa: CASSFNGDPSYEQYF
clone_size: -; v_call: TRBV5-4; d_call: -; j_call: TRBJ2-3; cdr3_nt: TGTGCCACCGTCTCCGCTAGCACAGATACGCAGTATTTT; cdr3_aa: CATVSASTDTQYF
clone_size: many; v_call: TRBV7-6; d_call: TRBD2; j_call: TRBJ2-2; cdr3_nt: TGTGCCAGCAGCCAGGGAGGGGTGAACACCGGGGAGCTGTTTTTT; cdr3_aa: CASSQGGVNTGELFF
clone_size: few; v_call: TRBV9; d_call: -; j_call: TRBJ1-4; cdr3_nt: TGTGCCAGCAGCGTAGGTTCAGGGCCGCGCGAAAAACTGTTTTTT; cdr3_aa: CASSVGSGPREKLFF
clone_size: -; v_call: TRBV12-3/TRBV12-4; d_call: -; j_call: TRBJ1-5; cdr3_nt: TGTGCCAGCACCCCGGACCTTTTGGCCCAGCATTTT; cdr3_aa: CASTPDLLAQHF
clone_size: few; v_call: TRBV12-5; d_call: -; j_call: TRBJ1-1; cdr3_nt: TGTGCTAGTGGTTTGCCCCTGGGGGGGAACACTGAAGCTTTCTTT; cdr3_aa: CASGLPLGGNTEAFF
clone_size: -; v_call: TRBV6-1; d_call: -; j_call: TRBJ1-5; cdr3_nt: TGTGCCAGCAGTTCGGCCCCCTTAGGCCCCCAGCATTTT; cdr3_aa: CASSSAPLGPQHF
clone_size: -; v_call: TRBV5-4; d_call: TRBD1; j_call: TRBJ1-6; cdr3_nt: TGTGCCAGCGGATACAGGGGTTTGAATTCACCCCTCCACTTT; cdr3_aa: CASGYRGLNSPLHF
clone_size: -; v_call: TRBV7-3; d_call: -; j_call: TRBJ1-1; cdr3_nt: TGTGCCAGCAGCTTAACGGTAGGGGACCACACTGAAGCTCTCTTT; cdr3_aa: CASSLTVGDHTEALF
clone_size: -; v_call: TRBV24-1; d_call: -; j_call: TRBJ2-1; cdr3_nt: TGTGCCACCAGTGATTTTTCGCAGGGGATCTACAATGAGCAGTTCTTC; cdr3_aa: CATSDFSQGIYNEQFF
clone_size: many; v_call: TRBV7-2; d_call: -; j_call: TRBJ2-1; cdr3_nt: TGTGCCAGCAGCCTTGACAGTAGCTCCTACAATGAGCAGTTCTTC; cdr3_aa: CASSLDSSSYNEQFF
clone_size: once; v_call: TRBV13; d_call: TRBD1; j_call: TRBJ2-1; cdr3_nt: TGTGCCAGCAGCTTATATCTGGGGGACAGGGCCTTAAGTGAGCAGTTCTTC; cdr3_aa: CASSLYLGDRALSEQFF
clone_size: -; v_call: TRBV4-3; d_call: TRBD2; j_call: TRBJ2-1; cdr3_nt: TGCGCCAGCAGCCAAGATAGGGGACTAGCGGGGGAGTACAATGAGCAGTTCTTC; cdr3_aa: CASSQDRGLAGEYNEQFF
clone_size: -; v_call: TRBV6-5; d_call: -; j_call: TRBJ1-2; cdr3_nt: TGTGCCAGCAGTTACTCTGAGACGCAAGGCTACACCTTC; cdr3_aa: CASSYSETQGYTF
clone_size: -; v_call: TRBV6-5; d_call: -; j_call: TRBJ1-2; cdr3_nt: TGTGCCAGCAGACTAACTCCAGGCGTTGCTATCGCCCTTTATGGCTACACCTTC; cdr3_aa: CASRLTPGVAIALYGYTF
clone_size: many; v_call: TRBV6-1; d_call: TRBD2; j_call: TRBJ2-1; cdr3_nt: TGTGCCAGCAGCGCACTAGCGGGGGGGACCTACAATGAGCAGTTCTTC; cdr3_aa: CASSALAGGTYNEQFF
clone_size: -; v_call: TRBV13; d_call: -; j_call: TRBJ2-4; cdr3_nt: TGTGCCAGCAGCTTCAGGGCGCGAGTCGACATTCAGTACTTC; cdr3_aa: CASSFRARVDIQYF
clone_size: few; v_call: TRBV7-6; d_call: -; j_call: TRBJ1-4; cdr3_nt: TGTGCCAGCAGCTTAGCGAGGGGTCAGGGGACTAATGAAAAACTGTTTTTT; cdr3_aa: CASSLARGQGTNEKLFF
clone_size: -; v_call: TRBV18; d_call: -; j_call: TRBJ1-5; cdr3_nt: TGTGCCAGCTCACCAGGGACCGGGTTCCTAAATCAGCCCCAGCATTTT; cdr3_aa: CASSPGTGFLNQPQHF
clone_size: -; v_call: TRBV19; d_call: -; j_call: TRBJ1-1; cdr3_nt: TGTGCCAGTAACCAACAGGGTCCGTGGACTGAAGCTTTCTTT; cdr3_aa: CASNQQGPWTEAFF
clone_size: -; v_call: TRBV7-9; d_call: TRBD1; j_call: TRBJ2-1; cdr3_nt: TGTGCCAGTCAAGGACAGGGCAATGAGCAGTTCTTC; cdr3_aa: CASQGQGNEQFF
clone_size: -; v_call: TRBV12-3/TRBV12-4; d_call: TRBD2; j_call: TRBJ2-1; cdr3_nt: TGTGCCAGCAGTTTAGGGGGGACTAGCGGGCAGGACCCTAGGTACAATGAGCAGTTCTTC; cdr3_aa: CASSLGGTSGQDPRYNEQFF
clone_size: -; v_call: TRBV7-6; d_call: -; j_call: TRBJ2-3; cdr3_nt: TGTGCCAGCAGCTTAGGGCCGAATACGCAGTATTTT; cdr3_aa: CASSLGPNTQYF
clone_size: -; v_call: TRBV27; d_call: -; j_call: TRBJ2-5; cdr3_nt: TGTGCCAGCAGTTTATTGGAGGGGGCTCATGAGACCCAGTACTTC; cdr3_aa: CASSLLEGAHETQYF
clone_size: many; v_call: TRBV12-3/TRBV12-4; d_call: -; j_call: TRBJ1-1; cdr3_nt: TGTGCCTGCGGGGGAGAAACGAACACTGAAGCTTTCTTT; cdr3_aa: CACGGETNTEAFF
clone_size: many; v_call: TRBV10-3; d_call: TRBD1; j_call: TRBJ2-7; cdr3_nt: TGTGCCATCTGGGCAGGGGGTCGATACGAGCAGTACTTC; cdr3_aa: CAIWAGGRYEQYF
clone_size: once; v_call: TRBV20-1; d_call: TRBD1; j_call: TRBJ2-1; cdr3_nt: TGCAGTGCTAGTGAGGCTGGACAGGGGGGGATCAATGAGCAGTTCTTC; cdr3_aa: CSASEAGQGGINEQFF
clone_size: few; v_call: TRBV5-4; d_call: -; j_call: TRBJ2-3; cdr3_nt: TGTGCCAGCAGCTTGATTGCAGATACGCAGTATTTT; cdr3_aa: CASSLIADTQYF
clone_size: -; v_call: TRBV9; d_call: -; j_call: TRBJ1-5; cdr3_nt: TGTGCCAGCAGCGTAGACTGGAATCAGCCCCAGCATTTT; cdr3_aa: CASSVDWNQPQHF
clone_size: few; v_call: TRBV10-3; d_call: TRBD1; j_call: TRBJ1-2; cdr3_nt: TGTGCCATCAGTGAGTCGAGTTCGTATGGGGCCGACAGGGTCCCCACTAACTATGGCTACACCTTC; cdr3_aa: CAISESSSYGADRVPTNYGYTF
clone_size: few; v_call: TRBV19; d_call: TRBD2; j_call: TRBJ2-1; cdr3_nt: TGTGCCAGTAGTATAGATCTAAGACTAGCGGCTTACAATGAGCAGTTCTTC; cdr3_aa: CASSIDLRLAAYNEQFF
clone_size: few; v_call: TRBV28; d_call: TRBD1; j_call: TRBJ1-2; cdr3_nt: TGTGCCAGCAGTTACCCAGGGACAGTCGACTATGACTACACCTTC; cdr3_aa: CASSYPGTVDYDYTF
clone_size: few; v_call: TRBV4-1; d_call: TRBD1; j_call: TRBJ1-5; cdr3_nt: TGCGCCAGCAGCCAAGTAAAAGGACAGGAGAATCAGCCCCAGCATTTT; cdr3_aa: CASSQVKGQENQPQHF
clone_size: -; v_call: TRBV27; d_call: -; j_call: TRBJ2-1; cdr3_nt: TGTGCCAGCGGGGATATAGCGGTCTCCTACAATGAGCAGTTCTTC; cdr3_aa: CASGDIAVSYNEQFF
clone_size: -; v_call: TRBV7-6; d_call: -; j_call: TRBJ1-1; cdr3_nt: TGTGCCAGCAGCTTAGGCCCCCTCCTCGGCGGTGGTGCTTTCTTT; cdr3_aa: CASSLGPLLGGGAFF
clone_size: -; v_call: TRBV2; d_call: TRBD2; j_call: TRBJ2-1; cdr3_nt: TGTGCCAGCCGACTAGCGGGGGGGAATGAGCAGTTCTTC; cdr3_aa: CASRLAGGNEQFF
clone_size: -; v_call: TRBV6-2/TRBV6-3; d_call: -; j_call: TRBJ2-1; cdr3_nt: TGTGCCAGCAGTTGGGGCGGACCTAGCTCCTACAATGAGCAGTTCTTC; cdr3_aa: CASSWGGPSSYNEQFF
clone_size: few; v_call: TRBV6-1; d_call: -; j_call: TRBJ2-1; cdr3_nt: TGTGCCAGCAGCCCCCGCGAGGGGCAGTTCTTC; cdr3_aa: CASSPREGQFF
clone_size: few; v_call: TRBV19; d_call: -; j_call: TRBJ2-1; cdr3_nt: TGTGCCAGTAGTATAGTACAGGGCTGGAGCTATGAGCAGTTCTTC; cdr3_aa: CASSIVQGWSYEQFF
clone_size: -; v_call: TRBV7-6; d_call: TRBD2; j_call: TRBJ2-3; cdr3_nt: TGTGCCAGCAGCTTTTCACTAGCGGGGGCCTCAGATACGCAGTATTTT; cdr3_aa: CASSFSLAGASDTQYF
clone_size: -; v_call: TRBV6-8; d_call: TRBD2; j_call: TRBJ2-7; cdr3_nt: TGTGCCAGCAGTTACTCGAGGGAGGGGTGGAAGCAGTACTTC; cdr3_aa: CASSYSREGWKQYF
clone_size: -; v_call: TRBV5-1; d_call: TRBD2; j_call: TRBJ2-1; cdr3_nt: TGCGCCAGCAGCTTGGAGGGACTAGCGGGGGAAAATGAGCAGTTCTTC; cdr3_aa: CASSLEGLAGENEQFF
clone_size: -; v_call: TRBV6-6; d_call: -; j_call: TRBJ1-4; cdr3_nt: TGTGCCAGCAGTGCCCTGGGGCGGGGGATGAATGAAAAACTGTTTTTT; cdr3_aa: CASSALGRGMNEKLFF
clone_size: -; v_call: TRBV5-6; d_call: -; j_call: TRBJ2-3; cdr3_nt: TGTGCCAGCGAATCCCCGACCACAGATACGCAGTATTTT; cdr3_aa: CASESPTTDTQYF
clone_size: few; v_call: TRBV7-6; d_call: -; j_call: TRBJ2-7; cdr3_nt: TGTGCCAGCAGCCTCAACTTCGAGCAGTACTTC; cdr3_aa: CASSLNFEQYF
clone_size: few; v_call: TRBV7-2; d_call: -; j_call: TRBJ1-2; cdr3_nt: TGTGCCAGCAGCTTAGCAGGGGGGGTAGACTATGGCTACACCTTC; cdr3_aa: CASSLAGGVDYGYTF